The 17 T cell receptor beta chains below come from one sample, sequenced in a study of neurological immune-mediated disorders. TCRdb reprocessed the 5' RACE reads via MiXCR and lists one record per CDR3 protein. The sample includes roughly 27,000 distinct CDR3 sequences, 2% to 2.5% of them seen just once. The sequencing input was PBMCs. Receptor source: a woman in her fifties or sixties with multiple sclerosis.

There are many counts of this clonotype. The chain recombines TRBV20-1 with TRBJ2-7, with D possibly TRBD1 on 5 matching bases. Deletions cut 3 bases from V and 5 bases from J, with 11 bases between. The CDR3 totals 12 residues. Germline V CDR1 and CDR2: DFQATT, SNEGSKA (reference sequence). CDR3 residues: CSARRQIHEQYF. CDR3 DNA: TGCAGTGCTAGGAGACAGATCCACGAGCAGTACTTC.

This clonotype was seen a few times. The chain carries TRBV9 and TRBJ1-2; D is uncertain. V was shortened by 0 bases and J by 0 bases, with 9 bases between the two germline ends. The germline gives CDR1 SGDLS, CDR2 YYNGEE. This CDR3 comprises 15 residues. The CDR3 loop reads CASSVGNRANYGYTF. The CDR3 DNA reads TGTGCCAGCAGCGTAGGAAACAGAGCTAACTATGGCTACACCTTC.

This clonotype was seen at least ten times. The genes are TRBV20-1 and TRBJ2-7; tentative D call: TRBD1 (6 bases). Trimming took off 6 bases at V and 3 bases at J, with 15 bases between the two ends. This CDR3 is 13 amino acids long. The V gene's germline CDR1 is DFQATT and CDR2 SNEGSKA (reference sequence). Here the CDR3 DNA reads TGCAGTGCAACCGGGACAAGGGGCTACGAGCAGTACTTC. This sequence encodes CSATGTRGYEQYF.

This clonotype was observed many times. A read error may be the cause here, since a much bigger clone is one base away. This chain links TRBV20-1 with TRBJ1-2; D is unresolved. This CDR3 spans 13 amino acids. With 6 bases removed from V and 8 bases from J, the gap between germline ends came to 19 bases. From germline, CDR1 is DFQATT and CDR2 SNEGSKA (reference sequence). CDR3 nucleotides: TGCAGTGCCATGCGAAAGGTCCCGGGGGGCTACACCTTC. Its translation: CSAMRKVPGGYTF.

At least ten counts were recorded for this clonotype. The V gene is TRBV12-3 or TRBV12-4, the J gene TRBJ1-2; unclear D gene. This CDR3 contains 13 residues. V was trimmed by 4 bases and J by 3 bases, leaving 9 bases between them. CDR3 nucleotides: TGTGCCAGCAGTTATGACGGTGACTATGGCTACACCTTC. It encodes CASSYDGDYGYTF.

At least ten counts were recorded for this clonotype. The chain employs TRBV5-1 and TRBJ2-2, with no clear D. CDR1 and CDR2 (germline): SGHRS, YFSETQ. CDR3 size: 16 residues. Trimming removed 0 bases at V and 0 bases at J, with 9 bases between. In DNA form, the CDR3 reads TGCGCCAGCAGCTTGGTCCAGGCCGCGAACACCGGGGAGCTGTTTTTT. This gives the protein CASSLVQAANTGELFF.

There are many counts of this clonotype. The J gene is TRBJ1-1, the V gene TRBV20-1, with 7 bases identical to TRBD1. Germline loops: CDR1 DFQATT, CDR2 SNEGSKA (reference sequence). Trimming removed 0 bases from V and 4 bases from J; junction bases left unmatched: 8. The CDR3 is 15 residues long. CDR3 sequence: CSARDGDSWSTEAFF. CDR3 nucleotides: TGCAGTGCTAGAGATGGGGACAGTTGGAGCACTGAAGCTTTCTTT.

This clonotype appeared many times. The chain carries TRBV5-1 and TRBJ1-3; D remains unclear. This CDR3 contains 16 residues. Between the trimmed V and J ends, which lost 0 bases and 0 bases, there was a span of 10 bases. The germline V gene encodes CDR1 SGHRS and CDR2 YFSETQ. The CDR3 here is CASSLVGGTSGNTIYF. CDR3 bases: TGCGCCAGCAGCTTGGTTGGCGGCACCTCTGGAAACACCATATATTTT. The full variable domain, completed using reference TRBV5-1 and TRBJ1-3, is KAGVTQTPRYLIKTRGQQVTLSCSPISGHRSVSWYQQTPGQGLQFLFEYFSETQRNKGNFPGRFSGRQFSNSRSEMNVSTLELGDSALYLCASSLVGGTSGNTIYFGEGSWLTVV.

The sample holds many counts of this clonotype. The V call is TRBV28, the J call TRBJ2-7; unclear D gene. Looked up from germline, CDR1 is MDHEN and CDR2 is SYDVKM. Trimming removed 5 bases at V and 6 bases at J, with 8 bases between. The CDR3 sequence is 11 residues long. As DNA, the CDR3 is TGTGCCAGCAGTCACCCCGGCGAGCAGTACTTC. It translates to CASSHPGEQYF.

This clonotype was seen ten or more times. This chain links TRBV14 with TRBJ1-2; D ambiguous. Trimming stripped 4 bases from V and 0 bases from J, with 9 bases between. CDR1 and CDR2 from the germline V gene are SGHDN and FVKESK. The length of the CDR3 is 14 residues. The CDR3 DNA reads TGTGCCAGCAGCCCACGGGAGGCTAACTATGGCTACACCTTC. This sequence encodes CASSPREANYGYTF.

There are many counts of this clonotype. The CDR3 loop is CASSPIPVTDTQYF. The CDR3 nucleotides are TGTGCCAGCAGTCCCATCCCCGTCACAGATACGCAGTATTTT. This chain joins TRBV12-3 or TRBV12-4 and TRBJ2-3; no clear D. V gave up 5 bases and J gave up 2 bases, with 11 bases separating them. This CDR3 comprises 14 residues.

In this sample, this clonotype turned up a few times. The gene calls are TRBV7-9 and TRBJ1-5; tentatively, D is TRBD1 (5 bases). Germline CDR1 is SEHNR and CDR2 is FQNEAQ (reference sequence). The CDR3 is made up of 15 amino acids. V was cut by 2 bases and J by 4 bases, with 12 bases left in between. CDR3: CASSLNQGGNQPQHF. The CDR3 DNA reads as TGTGCCAGCAGCTTAAATCAGGGCGGGAATCAGCCCCAGCATTTT.

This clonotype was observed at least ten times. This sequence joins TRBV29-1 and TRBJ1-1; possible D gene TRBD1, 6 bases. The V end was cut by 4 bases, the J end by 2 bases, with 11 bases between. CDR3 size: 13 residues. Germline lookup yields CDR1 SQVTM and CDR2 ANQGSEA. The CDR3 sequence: CSVVRTVNTEAFF. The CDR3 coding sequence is TGCAGCGTTGTGAGGACAGTAAACACTGAAGCTTTCTTT.

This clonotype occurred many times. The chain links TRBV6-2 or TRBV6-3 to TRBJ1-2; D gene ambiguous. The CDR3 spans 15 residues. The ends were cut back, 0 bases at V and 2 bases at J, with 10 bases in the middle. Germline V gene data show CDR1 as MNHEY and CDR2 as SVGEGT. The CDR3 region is CASSYSSLLNYGYTF. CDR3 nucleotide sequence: TGTGCCAGCAGTTACTCGAGTCTGCTCAACTATGGCTACACCTTC.

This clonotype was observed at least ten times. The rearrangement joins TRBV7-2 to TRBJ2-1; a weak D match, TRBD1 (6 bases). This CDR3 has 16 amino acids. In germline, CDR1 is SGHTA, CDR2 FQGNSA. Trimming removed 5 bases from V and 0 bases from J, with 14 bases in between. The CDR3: CASSASSDSSYNEQFF. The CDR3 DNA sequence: TGTGCCAGCAGCGCGAGCTCGGACAGCTCCTACAATGAGCAGTTCTTC.

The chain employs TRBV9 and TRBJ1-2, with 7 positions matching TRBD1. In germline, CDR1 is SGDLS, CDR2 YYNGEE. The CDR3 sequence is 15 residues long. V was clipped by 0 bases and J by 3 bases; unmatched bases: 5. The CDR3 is CASSVANRGDYGYTF. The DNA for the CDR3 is TGTGCCAGCAGCGTAGCTAACAGGGGAGACTATGGCTACACCTTC.

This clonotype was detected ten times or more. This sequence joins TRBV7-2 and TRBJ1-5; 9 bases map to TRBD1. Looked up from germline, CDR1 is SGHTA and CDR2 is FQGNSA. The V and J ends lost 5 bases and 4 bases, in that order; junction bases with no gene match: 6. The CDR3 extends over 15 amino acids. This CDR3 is CASSPGQGMNQPQHF. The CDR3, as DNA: TGTGCCAGCAGCCCCGGACAGGGGATGAATCAGCCCCAGCATTTT. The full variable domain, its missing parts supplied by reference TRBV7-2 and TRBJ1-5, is GAGVSQSPSNKVTEKGKDVELRCDPISGHTALYWYRQSLGQGLEFLIYFQGNSAPDKSGLPSDRFSAERTGGSVSTLTIQRTQQEDSAVYLCASSPGQGMNQPQHFGDGTRLSIL.